This T cell receptor beta chain is from a study of T cell changes during pregnancy in multiple sclerosis. Assay used: immunoSEQ multiplex PCR; TCRdb lists only in-frame clones, some missing. There are more than 65,000 clones in the sample; less than 90% occur only once, and around 3.2% lies in the top ten. Points on this clone: Other DNA sequences in the same sample also yield this CDR3.

Losses at the gene ends were 6 bases for V and 5 bases for J; bases not matched to a gene: 4. Germline CDR1 reads SNHLY; CDR2 reads FYNNEI. This CDR3 has 14 residues. The chain has TRBV2 and TRBJ2-5, with TRBD2 matching 12 bases. The specimen comprised peripheral blood, sampled before pregnancy. The receptor was derived from a female donor with multiple sclerosis, enrolled in a pregnancy study. For the CDR3, the DNA is TGTGCCAGCAGAGAAACTAGCGGGAGGGAGACCCAGTACTTC. It codes for CASRETSGRETQYF. The full variable domain, rest sourced from reference TRBV2 and TRBJ2-5, is EPEVTQTPSHQVTQMGQEVILRCVPISNHLYFYWYRQILGQKVEFLVSFYNNEISEKSEIFDDQFSVERPDGSNFTLKIRSTKLEDSAMYFCASRETSGRETQYFGPGTRLLVL.